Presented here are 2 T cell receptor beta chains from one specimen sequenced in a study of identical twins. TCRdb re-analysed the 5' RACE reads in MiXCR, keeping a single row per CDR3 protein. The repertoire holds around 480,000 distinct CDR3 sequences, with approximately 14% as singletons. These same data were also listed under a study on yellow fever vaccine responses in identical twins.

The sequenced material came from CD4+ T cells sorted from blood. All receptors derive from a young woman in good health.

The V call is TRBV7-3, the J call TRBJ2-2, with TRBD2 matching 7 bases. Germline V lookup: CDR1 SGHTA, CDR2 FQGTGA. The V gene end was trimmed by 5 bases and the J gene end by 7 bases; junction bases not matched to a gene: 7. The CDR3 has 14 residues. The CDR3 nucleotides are TGTGCCAGCAGCCCCACTAGCGATGGCGGGGAGCTGTTTTTT. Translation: CASSPTSDGGELFF.

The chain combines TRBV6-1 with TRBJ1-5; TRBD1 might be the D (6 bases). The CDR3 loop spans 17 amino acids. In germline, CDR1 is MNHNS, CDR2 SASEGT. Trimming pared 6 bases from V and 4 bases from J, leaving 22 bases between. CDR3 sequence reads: CASSPAGVGGLNQPQHF. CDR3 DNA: TGTGCCAGCAGCCCCGCAGGGGTGGGGGGATTGAATCAGCCCCAGCATTTT.